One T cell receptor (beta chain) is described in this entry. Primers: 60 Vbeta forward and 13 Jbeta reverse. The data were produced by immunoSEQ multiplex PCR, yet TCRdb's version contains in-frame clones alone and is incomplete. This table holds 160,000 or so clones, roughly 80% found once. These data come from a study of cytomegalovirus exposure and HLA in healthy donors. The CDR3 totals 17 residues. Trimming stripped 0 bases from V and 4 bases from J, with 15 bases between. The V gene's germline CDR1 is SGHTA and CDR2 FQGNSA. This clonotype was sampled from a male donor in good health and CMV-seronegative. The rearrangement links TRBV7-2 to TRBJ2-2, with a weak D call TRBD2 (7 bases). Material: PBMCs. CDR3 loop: CASSLARGQGTTGELFF. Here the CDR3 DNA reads TGTGCCAGCAGCTTAGCGCGGGGGCAGGGAACCACCGGGGAGCTGTTTTTT.